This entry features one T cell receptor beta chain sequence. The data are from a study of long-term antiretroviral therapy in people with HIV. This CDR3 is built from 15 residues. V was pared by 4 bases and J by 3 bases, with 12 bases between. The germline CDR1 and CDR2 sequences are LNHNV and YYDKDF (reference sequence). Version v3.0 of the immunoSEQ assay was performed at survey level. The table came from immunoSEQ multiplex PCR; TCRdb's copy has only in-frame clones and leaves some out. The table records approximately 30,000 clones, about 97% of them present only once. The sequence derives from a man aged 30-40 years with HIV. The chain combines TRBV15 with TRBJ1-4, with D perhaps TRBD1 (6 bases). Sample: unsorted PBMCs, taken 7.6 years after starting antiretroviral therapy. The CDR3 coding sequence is TGTGCCACCAGCATGATGACAGGAGCTAATGAAAAACTGTTTTTT. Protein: CATSMMTGANEKLFF.